These T cell receptor beta chains were read from a single sample in a study of T-cell memory formation after mild COVID-19. TCRdb re-derived calls from the 5' RACE reads in MiXCR, one entry per CDR3 protein. The sample yields roughly 250,000 distinct CDR3 sequences, about a sixth seen once. Specimen: PBMCs or a T cell subset sorted from them (not recorded which). The receptors come from a man in his late teens or twenties who had mild COVID-19 (a few samples of this study predate the infection). Cell type and time point are not known. Each CDR3 is given with its conserved first and last residue. The D gene is left open where the match is weak. Clone size is stated in some rows and not others, as once, few, many or a class when expanded.

TRBJ2-7 TRBV5-1 - few CASRTDTYEQYF TGCGCCAGCAGGACAGATACCTACGAGCAGTACTTC
TRBJ1-6 TRBV12-3/TRBV12-4 TRBD1 many CASSFDRGSPLHF TGTGCCAGCAGTTTTGACAGGGGGTCACCCCTCCACTTT
TRBJ2-2 TRBV5-1 TRBD2 - CASSPRAGGNTGELFF TGCGCCAGCAGCCCCAGAGCGGGGGGGAACACCGGGGAGCTGTTTTTT
TRBJ1-2 TRBV4-3 - few CASSQGDAQSYGYTF TGCGCCAGCAGCCAAGGAGACGCACAGAGCTATGGCTACACCTTC
TRBJ2-5 TRBV7-9 - few CASSLAPRGQETQYF TGTGCCAGCAGCTTAGCGCCTAGGGGGCAAGAGACCCAGTACTTC
TRBJ1-1 TRBV6-1 - - CASPRGKGEAFF TGTGCCAGCCCCAGAGGTAAGGGCGAAGCTTTCTTT
TRBJ2-3 TRBV7-2 - - CASIPILWTDTQYF TGTGCCAGCATTCCCATTCTCTGGACAGATACGCAGTATTTT
TRBJ1-2 TRBV19 - - CASSPGLGSDGYTF TGTGCCAGTAGCCCGGGACTCGGGAGCGATGGCTACACCTTC
TRBJ1-2 TRBV11-1 - few CASSNRFGGYTF TGTGCCAGCAGCAACCGTTTCGGAGGCTACACCTTC
TRBJ2-1 TRBV6-6 - - CASSYGTARNEQFF TGTGCCAGCAGTTACGGTACAGCTAGAAATGAGCAGTTCTTC
TRBJ2-2 TRBV10-3 TRBD2 few CAISEPGGRNGELFF TGTGCCATCAGTGAACCGGGGGGGCGGAACGGGGAGCTGTTTTTT
TRBJ2-4 TRBV7-2 - few CASSATVAKNIQYF TGTGCCAGCAGCGCGACAGTAGCCAAAAACATTCAGTACTTC
TRBJ2-6 TRBV7-3 - few CASSLRNVRGGNSGANVLTF TGTGCCAGCAGCTTACGAAATGTACGAGGGGGTAACTCTGGGGCCAACGTCCTGACTTTC
TRBJ2-1 TRBV20-1 - few CSAREFYNEQFF TGCAGTGCTAGAGAATTCTACAATGAGCAGTTCTTC
TRBJ1-6 TRBV9 TRBD1 - CASNRGGNSPLHF TGTGCCAGCAACAGGGGCGGGAATTCACCCCTCCACTTT
TRBJ2-4 TRBV7-3 - - CASSYRGDRQNIQYF TGTGCCAGCAGCTACCGCGGGGACAGACAAAACATTCAGTACTTC
TRBJ2-1 TRBV12-3/TRBV12-4 - - CASSLDSPDEQFF TGTGCCAGCAGCTTGGACAGTCCCGATGAGCAGTTCTTC
TRBJ2-3 TRBV4-2 - - CASSQQKGGTSTDTQYF TGTGCCAGCAGCCAGCAAAAGGGGGGTACTAGCACAGATACGCAGTATTTT
TRBJ2-3 TRBV28 - few CASSSTLGADTQYF TGTGCCAGCAGTTCGACCCTGGGGGCAGATACGCAGTATTTT
TRBJ2-5 TRBV7-9 - many CASSWDSAGETQYF TGTGCCAGCAGTTGGGACTCGGCCGGAGAGACCCAGTACTTC
TRBJ1-1 TRBV10-3 - few CAINQGMNTEAFF TGTGCCATCAACCAAGGGATGAACACTGAAGCTTTCTTT
TRBJ2-3 TRBV7-2 - many CASSFISGGESVPQYF TGTGCCAGCAGCTTCATAAGCGGAGGAGAGTCAGTCCCGCAGTATTTT
TRBJ2-7 TRBV7-8 - - CASSPRVRNYEQYF TGTGCCAGCAGCCCGCGCGTCAGGAATTACGAGCAGTACTTC
TRBJ2-1 TRBV20-1 TRBD1 - CSARGTGAGEQFF TGCAGTGCTAGGGGGACAGGGGCGGGTGAGCAGTTCTTC
TRBJ2-5 TRBV7-2 TRBD2 - CASRWASGVLAETQYF TGTGCCAGCCGGTGGGCTAGCGGGGTCCTGGCTGAGACCCAGTACTTC